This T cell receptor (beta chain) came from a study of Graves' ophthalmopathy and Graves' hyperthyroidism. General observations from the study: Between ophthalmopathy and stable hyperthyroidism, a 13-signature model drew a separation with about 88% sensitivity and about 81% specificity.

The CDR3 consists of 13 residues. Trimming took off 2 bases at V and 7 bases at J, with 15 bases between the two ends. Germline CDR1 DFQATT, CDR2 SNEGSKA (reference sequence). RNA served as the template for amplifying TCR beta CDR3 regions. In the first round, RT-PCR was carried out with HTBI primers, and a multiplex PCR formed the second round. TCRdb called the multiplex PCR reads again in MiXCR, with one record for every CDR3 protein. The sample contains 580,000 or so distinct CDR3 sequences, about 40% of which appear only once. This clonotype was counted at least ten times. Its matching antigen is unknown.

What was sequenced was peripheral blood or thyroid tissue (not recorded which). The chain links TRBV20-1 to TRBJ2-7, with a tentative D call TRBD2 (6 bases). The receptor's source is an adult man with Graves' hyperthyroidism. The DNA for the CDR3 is TGCAGTGCTAGACCGGGAGAAACGGATGAGCAGTACTTC. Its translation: CSARPGETDEQYF.